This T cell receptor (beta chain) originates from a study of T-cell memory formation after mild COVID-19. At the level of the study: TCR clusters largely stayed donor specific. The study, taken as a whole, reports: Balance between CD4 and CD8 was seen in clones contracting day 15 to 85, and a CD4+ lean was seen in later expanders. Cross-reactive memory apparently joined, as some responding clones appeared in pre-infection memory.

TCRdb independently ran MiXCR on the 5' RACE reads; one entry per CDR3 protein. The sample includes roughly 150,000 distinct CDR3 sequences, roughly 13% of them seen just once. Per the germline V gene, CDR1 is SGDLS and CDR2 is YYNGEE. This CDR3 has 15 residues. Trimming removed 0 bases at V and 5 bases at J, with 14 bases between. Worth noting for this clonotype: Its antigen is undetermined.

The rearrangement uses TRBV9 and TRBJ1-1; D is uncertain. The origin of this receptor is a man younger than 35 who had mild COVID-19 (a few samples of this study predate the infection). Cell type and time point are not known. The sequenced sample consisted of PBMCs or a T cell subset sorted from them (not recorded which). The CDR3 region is CASSVDPLTGTEAFF. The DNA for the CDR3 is TGTGCCAGCAGCGTAGACCCTTTGACTGGTACTGAAGCTTTCTTT.